Described below is a single T cell receptor beta chain sequence and its context. Its antigen remains unidentified. The ends were cut back, 1 base at V and 3 bases at J, with 5 bases in the middle. The CDR3 is 13 amino acids. Germline lookup yields CDR1 KGHSH and CDR2 LQKENI. This sample is drawn from a study of CD8 T cells in ankylosing spondylitis. Quantitative molecular-barcoded 5'-RACE generated the TCR beta libraries. MiXCR, applied by TCRdb to the 5' RACE reads, yields one record per CDR3 protein. The data contain a few hundred thousand distinct CDR3 sequences, roughly 8% of them singletons. Study results and limitations: Apparently characteristic of ankylosing spondylitis blood was a TCR beta motif (about 8 highly homologous variants). Reported data indicate significant enrichment of disease-linked clones within matched ankylosing spondylitis synovial fluid.

V usage is TRBV18 and J usage is TRBJ2-3; unclear D gene. The source of this sequence is a male donor with ankylosing spondylitis. Sequencing was carried out using blood, either unsorted or a sorted T cell fraction (not recorded which). CDR3 sequence reads: CASSPRGTDTQYF. Here the CDR3 DNA reads TGTGCCAGCTCACCACGAGGAACAGATACGCAGTATTTT.